The 30 T cell receptor beta chains reported below all come from one sample, sequenced in a study of T-cell memory formation after mild COVID-19. TCRdb re-derived calls from the 5' RACE reads in MiXCR, one entry per CDR3 protein. The profile shows around 150,000 distinct CDR3 sequences, roughly 31% of them singletons. Sequenced material: PBMCs or a T cell subset sorted from them (not recorded which). The receptor set was obtained from an adult woman who had mild COVID-19 (a few samples of this study predate the infection). Cell type and time point are not known.

This rearrangement joins TRBV5-1 to TRBJ2-1, with D unclear. With 7 bases removed from V and 0 bases from J, the gap between germline ends came to 5 bases. This CDR3 is built from 12 residues. Germline lookup yields CDR1 SGHRS and CDR2 YFSETQ. The CDR3 sequence: CASGSSYNEQFF. In DNA form, the CDR3 reads TGCGCCAGCGGCAGCTCCTACAATGAGCAGTTCTTC.

This clonotype was seen only a few times. The V and J genes are TRBV18 and TRBJ2-7; 10 bases align to TRBD1. The V segment lost 0 bases and the J segment 6 bases; nucleotides outside the gene matches: 5. The germline CDR1 and CDR2 sequences are KGHSH and LQKENI. This CDR3 has 15 residues. The CDR3 DNA follows: TGTGCCAGCTCACCACCGGGGGACAGGGGCAGCGAGCAGTACTTC. This encodes CASSPPGDRGSEQYF.

J is TRBJ2-3 and V is TRBV14; 15 nucleotides match TRBD2. The CDR3 loop spans 18 amino acids. Germline-derived CDR1 and CDR2 are SGHDN and FVKESK. Trimming at V came to 4 bases and at J to 3 bases, leaving 8 bases not matched to a gene. The CDR3 loop reads CASSPPGLAGGGTDTQYF. In DNA, the CDR3 is TGTGCCAGCAGCCCGCCGGGACTAGCGGGGGGCGGAACAGATACGCAGTATTTT.

This clonotype was observed a single time. The V and J genes are TRBV7-9 and TRBJ1-2; D call uncertain. The V gene's germline CDR1 is SEHNR and CDR2 FQNEAQ (reference sequence). The CDR3 covers 16 residues. Trimming removed 1 base at V and 6 bases at J, with 18 bases between. The CDR3 sequence is CASSLVGTDLLDGYTF. As DNA, the CDR3 is TGTGCCAGCAGCTTAGTTGGCACCGACCTTTTAGATGGCTACACCTTC.

This chain uses TRBV6-5 with TRBJ2-1; 9 bases are a match to TRBD2. The CDR3 covers 15 residues. Germline V CDR1 and CDR2: MNHEY, SVGAGI. V trimming: 5 bases; J trimming: 9 bases; junction bases outside the gene matches: 11. This CDR3 is CASSSPSGIGGEQFF. DNA for the CDR3: TGTGCCAGCAGTAGCCCTAGCGGGATCGGCGGTGAGCAGTTCTTC.

This clonotype was counted a few times. The chain carries TRBV7-2 and TRBJ2-3; tentatively, D is TRBD1 (5 bases). From germline, CDR1 is SGHTA and CDR2 FQGNSA. The CDR3 consists of 15 residues. V gave up 4 bases and J gave up 1 base, with 12 bases separating them. The CDR3 DNA follows: TGTGCCAGCAGCTCGACAGTGTTTCGCACAGATACGCAGTATTTT. It translates to CASSSTVFRTDTQYF.

This rearrangement joins TRBV2 to TRBJ2-1, with 14 bases lining up with TRBD2. CDR3 size: 15 residues. V was clipped by 6 bases and J by 12 bases; unmatched bases: 10. Germline-derived CDR1 and CDR2 are SNHLY and FYNNEI. This CDR3 reads CASSETSGRATGQFF. The CDR3 nucleotides read TGTGCCAGCAGCGAGACTAGCGGGAGGGCCACAGGGCAGTTCTTC.

This clonotype has more than one count but fewer than ten. The junction shows a germline mismatch at one end, possibly a read error. This sequence joins TRBV12-3 or TRBV12-4 and TRBJ2-5, with 9 bases fitting TRBD2. This CDR3 contains 14 residues. DNA for the CDR3: TGTGCCAGCAGATTAGCGGGAGCCTTAGAGACCCAGTACTTC. Its translation: CASRLAGALETQYF.

The chain couples TRBV20-1 to TRBJ1-5; no clear D gene. The germline gives CDR1 DFQATT, CDR2 SNEGSKA (reference sequence). The CDR3 consists of 14 residues. The V and J ends lost 3 bases and 0 bases respectively, with 9 bases between them. The CDR3 here is CSASGGNSNQPQHF. The CDR3 DNA is TGCAGTGCTAGTGGCGGGAATAGCAATCAGCCCCAGCATTTT.

The rearrangement uses TRBV15 and TRBJ1-3; D unclear. The CDR3 is 13 amino acids. The V end was cut by 3 bases, the J end by 8 bases, with 11 bases between. The germline gives CDR1 LNHNV, CDR2 YYDKDF (reference sequence). The CDR3 DNA reads as TGTGCCACCAGCAGGGACCCTGGGGACACCATATATTTT. The encoded protein is CATSRDPGDTIYF.

V and J are TRBV27 and TRBJ1-6, with 8 bases lining up with TRBD1. Germline values: CDR1 MNHEY, CDR2 SMNVEV (reference sequence). Trimming at V came to 5 bases and at J to 6 bases, leaving 3 bases not matched to a gene. This CDR3 is 14 amino acids long. Here the CDR3 DNA reads TGTGCCAGCAGTCCTGACAGGGGTAATTCACCCCTCCACTTT. Translated: CASSPDRGNSPLHF.

The chain employs TRBV12-3 or TRBV12-4 and TRBJ2-3; D is unclear. Trimming cost V 1 base and J 0 bases, with 8 bases left between them. This CDR3 comprises 15 residues. CDR3 in DNA: TGTGCCAGCAGTTTAGGACTCTCTAGCACAGATACGCAGTATTTT. Residues: CASSLGLSSTDTQYF.

The gene calls are TRBV18 and TRBJ1-2; a possible D gene is TRBD1 (5 bases). Germline V gives CDR1 KGHSH, CDR2 LQKENI. Trimming removed 6 bases from V and 8 bases from J, with 22 bases in between. This CDR3 spans 15 amino acids. Written as DNA, the CDR3 is TGTGCCAGCTCGACAAGCAGCAGGGCTTCCGGCGGCTACACCTTC. It yields the protein CASSTSSRASGGYTF.

V usage is TRBV27 and J usage is TRBJ2-1; no reliable D call. The CDR3 consists of 12 residues. V was cut by 5 bases and J by 8 bases, with 10 bases left in between. Germline V gene data show CDR1 as MNHEY and CDR2 as SMNVEV (reference sequence). CDR3 loop: CASSHTGYEQFF. Written as DNA, the CDR3 is TGTGCCAGCAGTCACACGGGCTATGAGCAGTTCTTC.

The chain couples TRBV6-5 to TRBJ2-7; TRBD2 matches 7 bases. Looked up from germline, CDR1 is MNHEY and CDR2 is SVGAGI. The CDR3 consists of 16 residues. Germline trimming cut 0 bases from V and 2 bases from J; bases unmatched to any gene: 7. For the CDR3, the DNA is TGTGCCAGCAGTTACTCTGGGCTAGCGGAGGCCTACGAGCAGTACTTC. This sequence encodes CASSYSGLAEAYEQYF.

This clonotype has more than one count but fewer than ten. The V and J genes are TRBV19 and TRBJ1-5; the D is unclear. This CDR3 is built from 14 residues. Trimming took off 4 bases at V and 7 bases at J, with 14 bases between the two ends. Germline V gene data show CDR1 as LNHDA and CDR2 as SQIVND (reference sequence). CDR3 nucleotide sequence: TGTGCCAGTAGTAGCGCTTCGGGTCGGCAGCCCCAGCATTTT. Translating it yields CASSSASGRQPQHF.

V gene TRBV7-9 combines with J gene TRBJ1-1; TRBD1 matches 8 bases. The CDR3 runs to 16 residues. V shed 4 bases, J shed 4 bases, and the junction held 11 bases outside the gene matches. Germline assignment: CDR1 SEHNR and CDR2 FQNEAQ (reference sequence). CDR3 nucleotide sequence: TGTGCCAGCAGCTACCAGACCGGACAGGGAGGCACTGAAGCTTTCTTT. This encodes CASSYQTGQGGTEAFF.

V usage is TRBV9 and J usage is TRBJ2-5; 9 bases line up with TRBD2. The J segment lost 5 bases and the V segment lost 8 bases, leaving 13 bases of the junction unmatched. The germline V gene encodes CDR1 SGDLS and CDR2 YYNGEE. This CDR3 comprises 15 residues. The CDR3 is CARRQGAGGAETQYF. The CDR3 nucleotides are TGTGCCAGGAGGCAAGGAGCGGGGGGCGCGGAGACCCAGTACTTC.

The chain combines TRBV7-3 with TRBJ2-3, with TRBD2 as a possible D gene (6 bases). V was clipped by 4 bases and J by 1 base, with 9 bases between them. The V gene's germline CDR1 is SGHTA and CDR2 FQGTGA. The CDR3 has 14 residues. Here the CDR3 reads CASSSGTGTDTQYF. CDR3 DNA: TGTGCCAGCAGCTCCGGGACTGGCACAGATACGCAGTATTTT.

V and J are TRBV2 and TRBJ1-5; perhaps TRBD1 as D (5 bases). Germline loops: CDR1 SNHLY, CDR2 FYNNEI. Trimming shortened V by 5 bases and J by 6 bases, and 20 bases separated the two germline ends. CDR3 length: 16 amino acids. For the CDR3, the DNA is TGTGCCAGCAGTTCCTTGGGGGGAAATGGCCGTCAGCCCCAGCATTTT. Its protein is CASSSLGGNGRQPQHF.

This clonotype was seen a few times. J is TRBJ1-5 and V is TRBV3-1; 7 bases align to TRBD1. CDR1 and CDR2 from the germline V gene are LGHDT and YNNKEL (reference sequence). This CDR3 has 13 amino acids. Losses at the gene ends were 3 bases for V and 7 bases for J; bases not matched to a gene: 3. The CDR3 loop is CASSQDRMQPQHF. The CDR3 nucleotides read TGTGCCAGCAGCCAGGACAGGATGCAGCCCCAGCATTTT.

The V and J genes are TRBV5-6 and TRBJ1-2, with TRBD1 matching 9 bases. This CDR3 contains 15 residues. CDR1 is SGHDT and CDR2 is YYEEEE in the germline V gene. Losses at the gene ends were 3 bases for V and 7 bases for J; bases not matched to a gene: 10. Written as DNA, the CDR3 is TGTGCCAGCAGCTCAGCAGACAGGGGGTTGCTTGGCTACACCTTC. Its translation is CASSSADRGLLGYTF.

This sequence joins TRBV7-9 and TRBJ2-3, with 8 bases that match TRBD2. The CDR3 spans 17 residues. The germline CDR1 and CDR2 sequences are SEHNR and FQNEAQ (reference sequence). Trimming at V came to 2 bases and at J to 2 bases, leaving 9 bases not matched to a gene. In DNA, the CDR3 is TGTGCCAGCAGCTTAAGACTAGCGTCTAGAGACACAGATACGCAGTATTTT. This translates into CASSLRLASRDTDTQYF.

The chain joins TRBV13 to TRBJ1-3; possible D gene TRBD1, 6 bases. Germline V gene sequence: CDR1 PRHDT, CDR2 FYEKMQ (reference sequence). The CDR3 length is 15 residues. V was trimmed by 8 bases and J by 4 bases, leaving 18 bases between them. The DNA for the CDR3 is TGTGCCAGCTGGCTCAGGGGAGTATCCGGAAACACCATATATTTT. It is translated as CASWLRGVSGNTIYF.

This clonotype was detected ten times or more. This chain uses TRBV7-2 with TRBJ2-7, with 8 bases matching TRBD1. Germline trimming cut 5 bases from V and 6 bases from J; bases unmatched to any gene: 12. This CDR3 spans 15 amino acids. CDR1 and CDR2 from the germline V gene are SGHTA and FQGNSA. The DNA for the CDR3 is TGTGCCAGCAGCACACCACAGGGGGTTGGGGGCGAGCAGTACTTC. Its protein product is CASSTPQGVGGEQYF.

The V and J genes are TRBV12-3 or TRBV12-4 and TRBJ2-5; possibly TRBD1 or TRBD2 for D (5 bases each). Trimming cost V 5 bases and J 6 bases, with 10 bases left between them. CDR3 length: 12 residues. As DNA, the CDR3 is TGTGCCAGCAGTACGGGACCTCAGACCCAGTACTTC. Its protein is CASSTGPQTQYF.

This chain links TRBV15 with TRBJ2-1; no reliable D call. This CDR3 spans 14 amino acids. V was trimmed by 7 bases and J by 0 bases, leaving 10 bases between them. From germline, CDR1 is LNHNV and CDR2 YYDKDF (reference sequence). The CDR3 loop is CATTPGPSYNEQFF. CDR3 bases: TGTGCCACCACCCCGGGTCCCTCCTACAATGAGCAGTTCTTC.

This clonotype has a count of ten or more. V and J are TRBV9 and TRBJ2-1; D ambiguous. The CDR3 has 14 amino acids. V shed 4 bases and J shed 2 bases, with 10 bases lying between them. Germline assignment: CDR1 SGDLS and CDR2 YYNGEE. CDR3 bases: TGTGCCAGCAGCCCCAACCCCACCTACAATGAGCAGTTCTTC. This translates into CASSPNPTYNEQFF.

The chain joins TRBV12-3 or TRBV12-4 to TRBJ2-1, with D perhaps matching TRBD1 (5 bases). Trimming took off 3 bases at V and 6 bases at J, with 15 bases between the two ends. The CDR3 runs to 15 residues. The CDR3 loop is CASSFVQGPTNEQFF. CDR3 DNA: TGTGCCAGCAGTTTCGTTCAGGGCCCAACCAATGAGCAGTTCTTC.

The rearrangement links TRBV7-6 to TRBJ2-2, with 8 bases matching TRBD1. V trimming: 5 bases; J trimming: 6 bases; junction bases outside the gene matches: 2. The germline V gene encodes CDR1 SGHVS and CDR2 FNYEAQ. The CDR3 is 13 residues long. CDR3 sequence (DNA): TGTGCCAGCAGCCAGGGGGCGGCCGGGGAGCTGTTTTTT. This gives the protein CASSQGAAGELFF. Full variable domain (outside the CDR3, taken from reference TRBV7-6 and TRBJ2-2): GAGVSQSPRYKVTKRGQDVALRCDPISGHVSLYWYRQALGQGPEFLTYFNYEAQQDKSGLPNDRFSAERPEGSISTLTIQRTEQRDSAMYRCASSQGAAGELFFGEGSRLTVL.